This T cell receptor (beta chain) was documented in a study of blood T cell repertoires in COVID-19. As for the study in general: Samples representing acute and convalescent COVID-19 were sourced from the United States, Italy and Spain.

Study processing details: Using reference gene primer amplification, nucleated cell counts were estimated. TCRdb's table, derived via immunoSEQ multiplex PCR, lists solely in-frame clones and lacks some. The DNA was the basis for D and trimming; V, J and clone size are from that table. The sample holds 250,000 to 350,000 clones; approximately 90% are singletons and the top ten take about 2.2%. The TCR sequence derives from a woman in her 30s with COVID-19, enrolled during active disease. Sequences were obtained from peripheral blood.

Written as DNA, the CDR3 is TGTGCCAGCAGCCCGGGACTAGCGGGAGCTCTCCCCTACGAGCAGTACTTC. It codes for CASSPGLAGALPYEQYF. J is TRBJ2-7 and V is TRBV3-1 (or the pseudogene TRBV3-2), with TRBD2 matching over 14 bases. Germline V gives CDR1 LGHDT, CDR2 YNNKEL (reference sequence). V shed 4 bases, J shed 2 bases, and the junction held 7 bases outside the gene matches. This CDR3 has 17 residues.